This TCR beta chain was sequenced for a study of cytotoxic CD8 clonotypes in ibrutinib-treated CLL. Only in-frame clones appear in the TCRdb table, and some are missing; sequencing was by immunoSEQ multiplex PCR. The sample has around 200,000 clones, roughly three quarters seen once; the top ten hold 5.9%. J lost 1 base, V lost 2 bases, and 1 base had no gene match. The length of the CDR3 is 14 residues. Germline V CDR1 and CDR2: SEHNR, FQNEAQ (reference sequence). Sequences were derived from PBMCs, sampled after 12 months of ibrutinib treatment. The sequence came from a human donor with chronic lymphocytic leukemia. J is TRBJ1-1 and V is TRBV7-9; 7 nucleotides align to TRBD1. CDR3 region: CASSLRTGNTEAFF. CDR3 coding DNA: TGTGCCAGCAGCTTAAGGACAGGGAACACTGAAGCTTTCTTT.